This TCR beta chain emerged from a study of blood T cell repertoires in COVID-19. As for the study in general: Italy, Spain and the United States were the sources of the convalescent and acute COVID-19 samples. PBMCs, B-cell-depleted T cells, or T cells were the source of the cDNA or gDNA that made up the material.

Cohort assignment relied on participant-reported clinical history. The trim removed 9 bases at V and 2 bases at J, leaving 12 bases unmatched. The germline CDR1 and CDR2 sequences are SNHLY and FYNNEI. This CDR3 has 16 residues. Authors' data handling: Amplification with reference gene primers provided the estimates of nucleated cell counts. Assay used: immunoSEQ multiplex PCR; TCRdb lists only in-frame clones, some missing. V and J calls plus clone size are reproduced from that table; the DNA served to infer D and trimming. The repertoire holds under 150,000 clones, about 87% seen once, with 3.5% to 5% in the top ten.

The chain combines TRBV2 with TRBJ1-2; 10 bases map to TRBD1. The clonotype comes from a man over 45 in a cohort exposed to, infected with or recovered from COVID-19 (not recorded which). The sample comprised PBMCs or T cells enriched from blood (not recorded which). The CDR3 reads CASDRGRVSINYGYTF. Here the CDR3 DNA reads TGTGCCAGTGACAGGGGGCGTGTCTCCATCAACTATGGCTACACCTTC. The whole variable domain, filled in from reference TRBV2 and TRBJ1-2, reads EPEVTQTPSHQVTQMGQEVILRCVPISNHLYFYWYRQILGQKVEFLVSFYNNEISEKSEIFDDQFSVERPDGSNFTLKIRSTKLEDSAMYFCASDRGRVSINYGYTFGSGTRLTVV.